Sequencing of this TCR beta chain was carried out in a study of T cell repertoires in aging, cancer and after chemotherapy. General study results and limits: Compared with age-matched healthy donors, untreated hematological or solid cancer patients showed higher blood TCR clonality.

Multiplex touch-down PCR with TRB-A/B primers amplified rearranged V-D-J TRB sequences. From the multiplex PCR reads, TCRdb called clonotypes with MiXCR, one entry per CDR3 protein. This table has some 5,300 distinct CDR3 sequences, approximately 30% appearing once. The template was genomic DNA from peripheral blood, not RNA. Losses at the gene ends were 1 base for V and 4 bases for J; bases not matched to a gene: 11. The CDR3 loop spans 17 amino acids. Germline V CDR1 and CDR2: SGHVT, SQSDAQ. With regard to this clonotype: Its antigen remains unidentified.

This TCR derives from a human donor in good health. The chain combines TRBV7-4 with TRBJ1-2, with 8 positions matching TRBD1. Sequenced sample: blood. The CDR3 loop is CASSLGATGALVYGYTF. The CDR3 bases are TGTGCCAGCAGCTTAGGGGCGACAGGGGCTTTAGTCTATGGCTACACCTTC.